This T cell receptor beta chain was recorded in a study of a mutant IDH1 vaccine in newly diagnosed glioma. Sequenced by immunoSEQ multiplex PCR; TCRdb stores in-frame clones only, minus some. The table shows more than 55,000 clones, with about 81% occurring only once. Stated time point: week 23, last vaccination. Each vaccine dose was 300 ug of mutant IDH1 20-mer peptide, with topical imiquimod. V dropped 6 bases and J dropped 7 bases, with 15 bases sitting between them. CDR3 length: 14 residues. Germline-derived CDR1 and CDR2 are LNHNV and YYDKDF (reference sequence). In its sample, this clone was seen once. Its antigen is unknown.

The sequence was obtained from a woman in her thirties or forties with glioma. Some clones in this sample may be carry-over from other donors' samples. This chain uses TRBV15 with TRBJ2-2, with D possibly called TRBD1 or TRBD2 (5 bases each). The specimen was PBMCs, collected from a glioma patient whose treatment included an IDH1 peptide vaccine. CDR3 sequence reads: CATRKDRDLGELFF. The CDR3 DNA sequence: TGTGCCACCAGAAAAGACCGGGACCTCGGGGAGCTGTTTTTT. The full variable domain, in which reference TRBV15 and TRBJ2-2 provide the parts outside the CDR3, is DAMVIQNPRYQVTQFGKPVTLSCSQTLNHNVMYWYQQKSSQAPKLLFHYYDKDFNNEADTPDNFQSRRPNTSFCFLDIRSPGLGDTAMYLCATRKDRDLGELFFGEGSRLTVL.